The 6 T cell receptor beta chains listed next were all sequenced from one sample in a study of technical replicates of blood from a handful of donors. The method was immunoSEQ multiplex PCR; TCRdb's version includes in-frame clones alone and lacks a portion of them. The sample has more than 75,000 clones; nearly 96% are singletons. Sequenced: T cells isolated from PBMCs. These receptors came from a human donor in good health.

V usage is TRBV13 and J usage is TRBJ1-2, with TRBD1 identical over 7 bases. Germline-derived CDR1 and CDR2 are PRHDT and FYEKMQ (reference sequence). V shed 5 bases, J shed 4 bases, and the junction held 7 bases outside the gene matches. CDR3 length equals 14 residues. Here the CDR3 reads CASSPRQGVYGYTF. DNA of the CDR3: TGTGCCAGCAGCCCCAGACAGGGAGTCTATGGCTACACCTTC.

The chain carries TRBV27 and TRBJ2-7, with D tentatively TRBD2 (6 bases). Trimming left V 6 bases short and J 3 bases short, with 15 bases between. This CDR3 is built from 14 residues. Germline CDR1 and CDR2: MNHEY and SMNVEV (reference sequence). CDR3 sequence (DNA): TGTGCCAGCAGCCCGGGGAGGAATAGCTACGAGCAGTACTTC. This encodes CASSPGRNSYEQYF.

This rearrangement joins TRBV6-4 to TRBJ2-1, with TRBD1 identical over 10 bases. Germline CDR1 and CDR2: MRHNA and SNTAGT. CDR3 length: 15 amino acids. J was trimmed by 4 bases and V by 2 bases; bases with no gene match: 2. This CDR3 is CASSDRDRGYNEQFF. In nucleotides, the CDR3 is TGTGCCAGCAGTGACCGGGACAGGGGTTACAATGAGCAGTTCTTC.

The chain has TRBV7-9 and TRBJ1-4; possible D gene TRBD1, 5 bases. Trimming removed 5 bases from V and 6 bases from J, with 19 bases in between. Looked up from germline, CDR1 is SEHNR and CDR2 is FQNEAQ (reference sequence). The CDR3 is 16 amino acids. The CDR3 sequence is CASSPPTSGADEKLFF. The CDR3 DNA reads TGTGCCAGCAGCCCCCCTACTTCTGGGGCTGATGAAAAACTGTTTTTT.

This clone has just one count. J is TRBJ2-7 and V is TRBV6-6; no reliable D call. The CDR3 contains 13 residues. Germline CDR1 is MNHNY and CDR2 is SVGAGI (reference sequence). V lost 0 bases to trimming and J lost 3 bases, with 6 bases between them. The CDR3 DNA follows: TGTGCCAGCAGTTACTCGTTCCACTACGAGCAGTACTTC. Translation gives CASSYSFHYEQYF.

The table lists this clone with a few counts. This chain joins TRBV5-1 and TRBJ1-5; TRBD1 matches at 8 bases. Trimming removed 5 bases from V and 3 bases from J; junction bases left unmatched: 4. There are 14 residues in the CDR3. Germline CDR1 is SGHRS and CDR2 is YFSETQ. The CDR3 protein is CASSRTGNNQPQHF. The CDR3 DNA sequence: TGCGCCAGCAGTAGGACAGGGAACAATCAGCCCCAGCATTTT.